This entry concerns a single T cell receptor beta chain. Its antigen is unidentified. A junction end diverges from the germline sequence, so it may reflect a read error. The CDR3 length is 15 residues. Germline V lookup: CDR1 MRHNA, CDR2 SNTAGT. This record belongs to a study of long-term antiretroviral therapy in people with HIV. General study results and limits: Even long-term ART left TRB diversity below transplant donor controls, despite gains. Dating from 2004 to 2017, the blood was possibly obtained under older ART regimens. Information on adherence to ART, viral resistance or therapy changes was unavailable. Clonotypes expanded prior to ART showed repertoire dominance at all sampled time points.

Survey level was the resolution at which the v3.0 immunoSEQ assay ran. The assay was immunoSEQ multiplex PCR, and TCRdb's table has in-frame clones only and misses some. The table records 25,000 to 30,000 clones, approximately 90% of them present only once. The sequenced sample was unsorted PBMCs, obtained 1.8 years after starting antiretroviral therapy. The gene calls are TRBV6-4 and TRBJ2-1; perhaps TRBD2 as D (6 bases). The clonotype originates from a young woman with HIV. The CDR3 nucleotides read TGTGCCAGCAGTGACTCTAAGTTGGGGGGAGGCCCGCGTCTCTTC. It encodes CASSDSKLGGGPRLF.